This T cell receptor (beta chain) was sequenced in a study of regulatory T cells in long-lasting Graves disease. General study points: Persistent disease preferred TRBV28, TRBJ1-2 and TRBJ2-5.

Time point described: newly diagnosed GD, antithyroid drugs for less than 3 months. Scientists built the TCR library using RNA that was extracted from PBMCs. In building TCR beta libraries, iRepertoire HTBI primers were used together with Arm-PCR of CDR3 regions. TCRdb fed the multiplex PCR reads into MiXCR, producing one record per CDR3 protein. The data contain around 400,000 distinct CDR3 sequences, about 12% of them singletons. V was shortened by 6 bases and J by 11 bases, with 13 bases between the two germline ends. CDR3 length: 10 residues. Germline loops: CDR1 DFQATT, CDR2 SNEGSKA (reference sequence). This clonotype has a count of ten or more. The antigen is unknown. This same sample was also taken into another study, of T cells in Graves' hyperthyroidism and ophthalmopathy. That paper notes: HTBI primers were employed in a first-round RT-PCR of the TCR CDR3.

Specimen: peripheral blood mononuclear cells (PBMCs), collected at new diagnosis, from a patient treated with antithyroid drugs. The J gene is TRBJ1-1, the V gene TRBV20-1; a possible D gene is TRBD1 (6 bases). The origin of this receptor is a woman between 18 and 29 years old with Graves disease. CDR3 bases: TGCAGTGCCTGGGACACGGCGGCTTTCTTT. This encodes CSAWDTAAFF.